This T cell receptor beta chain was captured in a study of T cells in Graves' hyperthyroidism and ophthalmopathy. The investigators amplified TCR beta CDR3 regions from RNA transcripts. The HTBI primer set was used in a first-round RT-PCR of the TCR CDR3. TCRdb itself ran the multiplex PCR reads through MiXCR, one entry per CDR3 protein. The sample shows under 300,000 distinct CDR3 sequences, roughly 13% of them seen only once. Patients showing uncontrolled infection, other autoimmune disease, pregnancy or lactation were ineligible. This clonotype was seen ten or more times. The CDR3 spans 16 residues. Trimming took 7 bases from V and 1 from J; bases not matched to a gene: 8. Germline values: CDR1 SGHTA, CDR2 FQGNSA.

Sequenced: blood. This sequence was found in a woman aged 40 to 50 with Graves' hyperthyroidism. The chain has TRBV7-2 and TRBJ2-2, with 8 bases fitting TRBD1. The CDR3 DNA is TGTGCCAGCACCTTCCGGACAGGGCGGAACACCGGGGAGCTGTTTTTT. Translating gives CASTFRTGRNTGELFF.